This section outlines one TCR beta chain sequence together with its context. Its matching antigen is unknown. Clones were sequenced by immunoSEQ multiplex PCR, and TCRdb holds only the in-frame ones, with some missing. The sample records 130,000 or so clones, 91% being singletons. Trimming at V came to 4 bases and at J to 3 bases, leaving 7 bases not matched to a gene. The CDR3 spans 15 residues. CDR1 is SNHLY, CDR2 FYNNEI, per germline. The data were taken from a study of T cell responses to AZD1222 COVID-19 vaccine. Findings and caveats of the study: Only six or seven AZD1222 recipients tested seropositive at baseline. There were mostly white British donors and more females than males, and clonal diversity was possibly underestimated. The study found Spike-specific TCR breadth and depth rose after two AZD1222 doses.

This TCR came from an adult in good health. V gene TRBV2 combines with J gene TRBJ2-3; TRBD1 matches 7 bases. This sample comprised peripheral blood, obtained on day 0 of AZD1222 vaccination. CDR3 coding DNA: TGTGCCAGCAGTGCCGACAGGGCAGGGACAGATACGCAGTATTTT. It yields the protein CASSADRAGTDTQYF.